The sequence of this T cell receptor (beta chain) was determined in a study of blood T cell repertoires in COVID-19. Across the study: Whether acute or convalescent, the COVID-19 samples came from the United States, Italy and Spain. PBMCs, B-cell-depleted T cells, or T cells provided the cDNA or gDNA that made up the material.

Original methodology: How many nucleated cells were present was estimated from reference gene primer amplification. Clones were sequenced by immunoSEQ multiplex PCR, and TCRdb holds only the in-frame ones, with some missing. The V and J calls and clone size were taken over from that table, and D and trimming were inferred from the DNA. The sample yields some 240,000 clones, 85% to 90% seen once. V gave up 0 bases and J gave up 5 bases; unmatched junction bases: 3. The CDR3 contains 14 residues. From germline, CDR1 is SGHRS and CDR2 YFSETQ. The chain uses TRBV5-1 and TRBJ2-3; 7 positions match TRBD2. The sequence derives from a woman in her thirties or forties who had recovered from COVID-19. The sequenced sample consisted of peripheral blood. The CDR3 nucleotides read TGCGCCAGCAGCTTGGGCAGGGAGGGAGATACGCAGTATTTT. Its translation is CASSLGREGDTQYF.